This T cell receptor beta chain was sequenced during a study of OX40 agonist ivuxolimab in advanced cancers. Study-wide results and limits: Expanded clones were, on average, more numerous among CD8+ T cells than CD4+.

This CDR3 contains 13 residues. V shed 10 bases and J shed 5 bases, with 17 bases lying between them. In germline, CDR1 is SNHLY, CDR2 FYNNEI. The assay was immunoSEQ multiplex PCR, and TCRdb's table has in-frame clones only and misses some. Of 65,000 to 85,000 clones listed, about 85% were seen once; the top ten hold more than 2%. With regard to this clone: The antigen is undetermined.

The sequenced sample was CD4+ or CD8+ T cells sorted from blood, obtained in a trial of the OX40 agonist ivuxolimab. The V and J genes are TRBV2 and TRBJ1-1; TRBD1 might be the D (5 bases). The TCR was taken from an adult with an advanced solid tumor such as melanoma, head and neck, liver or kidney cancer. This chain's CDR3 is CATTRSGDTEAFF. In nucleotides, the CDR3 is TGTGCCACCACTCGGTCGGGGGATACTGAAGCTTTCTTT. The complete variable domain, with remaining parts taken from reference TRBV2 and TRBJ1-1, reads EPEVTQTPSHQVTQMGQEVILRCVPISNHLYFYWYRQILGQKVEFLVSFYNNEISEKSEIFDDQFSVERPDGSNFTLKIRSTKLEDSAMYFCATTRSGDTEAFFGQGTRLTVV.